This T cell receptor (beta chain) is from a study of cytotoxic CD8 clonotypes in ibrutinib-treated CLL. Notes on the study in general: Whereas clonality rose at ibrutinib response, it declined toward baseline at progression.

To note about this clone: Its antigen is not known.

Trimming took 4 bases from V and 9 from J; bases not matched to a gene: 9. This CDR3 has 14 residues. From germline, CDR1 is SGHAT and CDR2 FQNNGV. Produced via immunoSEQ multiplex PCR; TCRdb's table is partial and in-frame only. The sample includes around 200,000 clones, around 70% of them seen just once. The TCR sequence derives from a human donor with chronic lymphocytic leukemia. This chain uses TRBV11-2 with TRBJ1-1; 9 bases fit TRBD1. The starting material was PBMCs, obtained after 12 months of ibrutinib treatment. This chain's CDR3 is CASSSEGTGRKAFF. CDR3 DNA: TGTGCCAGCAGCTCAGAAGGGACAGGGAGGAAAGCTTTCTTT.